The 5 T cell receptor beta chains below all came from one sample that was sequenced in a study of CD8 T cells in ankylosing spondylitis. Each CDR3 protein is one row after TCRdb ran MiXCR on the 5' RACE reads. The sample has 800,000 to 900,000 distinct CDR3 sequences, 12% seen once. For these receptors, no antigen is known. General study results and limits: A motif in TCR beta, a set of eight highly homologous variants, appeared characteristic of ankylosing spondylitis blood.

Sequenced: blood, either unsorted or a sorted T cell fraction (not recorded which). Source of these receptors: a male donor with ankylosing spondylitis.

This clonotype has a handful of counts. J is TRBJ1-1 and V is TRBV15; a weak D match, TRBD1 (5 bases). V lost 1 base and J 7 bases, leaving 13 bases between the germline ends. Germline CDR1 is LNHNV and CDR2 is YYDKDF (reference sequence). The CDR3 is 14 amino acids. CDR3 nucleotide sequence: TGTGCCACCAGCAGAGGAGACAGAGCCTATGAAGCTTTCTTT. This sequence encodes CATSRGDRAYEAFF. The full variable domain, with the rest looked up from reference TRBV15 and TRBJ1-1, is DAMVIQNPRYQVTQFGKPVTLSCSQTLNHNVMYWYQQKSSQAPKLLFHYYDKDFNNEADTPDNFQSRRPNTSFCFLDIRSPGLGDTAMYLCATSRGDRAYEAFFGQGTRLTVV.

This clonotype turned up a few times. V is TRBV20-1 and J is TRBJ2-2, with 8 bases aligning to TRBD2. CDR1 DFQATT and CDR2 SNEGSKA come from the germline V gene (reference sequence). This CDR3 is built from 16 residues. Trimming removed 3 bases from V and 4 bases from J; junction bases left unmatched: 10. The DNA of the CDR3 is TGCAGTGCTAGCCGAGCGGGGGCAGGACCCACCGGGGAGCTGTTTTTT. It is translated as CSASRAGAGPTGELFF.

V and J are TRBV6-6 and TRBJ2-7; D is unclear. The CDR3 length is 12 residues. Trimming left V 7 bases short and J 7 bases short, with 14 bases between. The V gene's germline CDR1 is MNHNY and CDR2 SVGAGI (reference sequence). The CDR3 reads CASKVPLREQYF. CDR3 sequence (DNA): TGTGCCAGCAAAGTCCCTCTACGAGAGCAGTACTTC.

This clonotype was recorded many times. The genes are TRBV5-1 and TRBJ2-2; D gene unclear. The V gene's germline CDR1 is SGHRS and CDR2 YFSETQ. This CDR3 has 15 residues. The V and J ends lost 0 bases and 1 base respectively, with 7 bases between them. This chain's CDR3 is CASSLGLLNTGELFF. The CDR3 coding sequence is TGCGCCAGCAGCTTGGGTCTCCTGAACACCGGGGAGCTGTTTTTT.

Ten or more counts support this clonotype. Written as DNA, the CDR3 is TGCGCCAGCAGCTTGGATCCCGTGTACGAGCAGTACTTC. This sequence encodes CASSLDPVYEQYF. The gene calls are TRBV5-1 and TRBJ2-7; D unclear. Trimming stripped 0 bases from V and 4 bases from J, with 8 bases between. CDR3 length: 13 amino acids. Looked up from germline, CDR1 is SGHRS and CDR2 is YFSETQ. The full variable domain, in which reference TRBV5-1 and TRBJ2-7 provide the parts outside the CDR3, is KAGVTQTPRYLIKTRGQQVTLSCSPISGHRSVSWYQQTPGQGLQFLFEYFSETQRNKGNFPGRFSGRQFSNSRSEMNVSTLELGDSALYLCASSLDPVYEQYFGPGTRLTVT.